One sample yielded the 8 T cell receptor beta chains listed below, sequenced in a study of blood T cells in healthy people across ages. A sample-barcoded 5' primer and a J-beta primer mix were used in a second PCR of about 6 to 11 cycles. Using its own MiXCR run on the 5' RACE reads, TCRdb lists one record per CDR3 protein. The sample lists 800,000 or so distinct CDR3 sequences, around a quarter occurring once. These data also featured in a second study, about T cells of mothers and their children.

The sequenced sample consisted of blood. Receptors originate from a boy aged 5-17 years in good health.

Only a few counts were recorded for this clonotype. This chain links TRBV27 with TRBJ2-7; 7 positions match TRBD1. The CDR3 contains 15 residues. Germline V gene sequence: CDR1 MNHEY, CDR2 SMNVEV (reference sequence). Trimming took 5 bases from V and 5 from J; bases not matched to a gene: 12. The CDR3 reads CASSPHRDSFHEQYF. CDR3 DNA sequence: TGTGCCAGCAGTCCCCACCGGGACAGCTTCCACGAGCAGTACTTC.

In its sample, this clonotype was seen a few times. V gene TRBV27 combines with J gene TRBJ1-1; possible D gene TRBD1, 5 bases. CDR1 is MNHEY, CDR2 SMNVEV, per germline (reference sequence). The CDR3 covers 18 residues. V was pared by 2 bases and J by 0 bases, with 19 bases between. CDR3 DNA sequence: TGTGCCAGCAGTTTAGGGCCAGGGCGATACAACATGAACACTGAAGCTTTCTTT. Protein product: CASSLGPGRYNMNTEAFF.

A note on this clonotype: Sequence at one end of the junction differs from germline and may be a read error. The chain has TRBV6-5 and TRBJ1-4, with a tentative D call TRBD1 (5 bases). Looked up from germline, CDR1 is MNHEY and CDR2 is SVGAGI. This CDR3 has 14 amino acids. The DNA for the CDR3 is TGTGCCAGCAGTCCGACAGTGGGGAATGGAAAACTGTTTTTT. Amino acid sequence: CASSPTVGNGKLFF.

In its sample, this clonotype was seen a few times. J is TRBJ2-3 and V is TRBV7-2; D gene uncertain. The V end lost 5 bases, the J end lost 2 bases, and 5 bases lay between the germline ends. CDR3 length equals 12 residues. Germline V gene data show CDR1 as SGHTA and CDR2 as FQGNSA. In DNA, the CDR3 is TGTGCCAGCAGCGCTTTCACAGATACGCAGTATTTT. Amino acids: CASSAFTDTQYF.

The V and J genes are TRBV6-2 or TRBV6-3 and TRBJ2-1; D might be TRBD2 (5 bases). Germline assignment: CDR1 MNHEY and CDR2 SVGEGT. Trimming left V 5 bases short and J 0 bases short, with 11 bases between. The CDR3 loop spans 15 amino acids. The CDR3 sequence: CASSRGRSSYNEQFF. DNA of the CDR3: TGTGCCAGCAGTCGGGGTAGGAGCTCCTACAATGAGCAGTTCTTC.

This chain links TRBV2 with TRBJ1-2; unclear D gene. Germline lookup yields CDR1 SNHLY and CDR2 FYNNEI. This CDR3 has 14 residues. Trimming stripped 1 base from V and 5 bases from J, with 11 bases between. DNA for the CDR3: TGTGCCAGCAGTGAAGTTGGTGCGGGGTATGGCTACACCTTC. Translated: CASSEVGAGYGYTF.

This clonotype was observed a few times. The rearrangement uses TRBV9 and TRBJ2-7, with D unresolved. Germline CDR1 and CDR2: SGDLS and YYNGEE. V was pared by 0 bases and J by 1 base, with 8 bases between. The CDR3 runs 14 residues. The CDR3 DNA reads as TGTGCCAGCAGCGTAGCAACTACATCCTACGAGCAGTACTTC. It encodes CASSVATTSYEQYF.

This clonotype was seen only a few times. The rearrangement uses TRBV18 and TRBJ2-3; D might be TRBD1 or TRBD2, each matching 6 bases. The length of the CDR3 is 15 residues. Germline lookup yields CDR1 KGHSH and CDR2 LQKENI. Trimming removed 3 bases from V and 4 bases from J, with 14 bases in between. The CDR3 loop is CASSPDSRGADTQYF. CDR3 DNA sequence: TGTGCCAGCTCACCCGACAGTAGGGGGGCAGATACGCAGTATTTT.